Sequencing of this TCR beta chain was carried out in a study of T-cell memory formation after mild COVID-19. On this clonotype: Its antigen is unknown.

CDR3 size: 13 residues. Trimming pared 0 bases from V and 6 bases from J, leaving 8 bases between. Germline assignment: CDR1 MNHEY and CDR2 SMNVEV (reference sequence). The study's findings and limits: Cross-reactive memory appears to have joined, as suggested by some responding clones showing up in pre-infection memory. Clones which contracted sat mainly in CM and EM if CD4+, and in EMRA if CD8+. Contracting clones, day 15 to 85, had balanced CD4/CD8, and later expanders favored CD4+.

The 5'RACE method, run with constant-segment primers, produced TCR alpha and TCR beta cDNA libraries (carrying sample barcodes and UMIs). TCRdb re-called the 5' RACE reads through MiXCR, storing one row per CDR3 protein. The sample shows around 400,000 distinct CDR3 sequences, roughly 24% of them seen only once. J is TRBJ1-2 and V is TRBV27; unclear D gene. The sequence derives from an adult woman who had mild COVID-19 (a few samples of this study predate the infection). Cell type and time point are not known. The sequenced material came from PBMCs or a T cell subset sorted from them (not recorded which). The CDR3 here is CASSLSNGDGYTF. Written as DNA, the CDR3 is TGTGCCAGCAGTTTATCGAATGGAGATGGCTACACCTTC.